These 27 T cell receptor beta chains share one sample of origin, sequenced in a study of Tregs in tolerant kidney transplant recipients. Assay used: immunoSEQ multiplex PCR; TCRdb lists only in-frame clones, some missing. The sample has about 240,000 clones, 80% to 85% seen once. Sequencing was done on a sample of CD4+ T cells from blood. These receptors all stem from a human donor in good health.

As regards this clone: Different DNA sequences within this sample yield the same CDR3. The J gene is TRBJ2-3, the V gene TRBV29-1; D is unclear. The germline gives CDR1 SQVTM, CDR2 ANQGSEA. The CDR3 is 13 residues long. Trimming pared 1 base from V and 3 bases from J, leaving 8 bases between. The CDR3 protein is CSVEAAPTDTQYF. The CDR3 coding sequence is TGCAGCGTTGAAGCAGCACCGACAGATACGCAGTATTTT.

The gene calls are TRBV5-1 and TRBJ2-1; maybe TRBD2 (6 bases). Germline assignment: CDR1 SGHRS and CDR2 YFSETQ. The CDR3 totals 16 residues. Trimming took off 0 bases at V and 1 base at J, with 11 bases between the two ends. The CDR3 spells CASSLAGRGSYNEQFF. In DNA form, the CDR3 reads TGCGCCAGCAGCTTGGCGGGGCGGGGTTCCTACAATGAGCAGTTCTTC.

V usage is TRBV15 and J usage is TRBJ2-4; D gene uncertain. CDR3 length: 16 amino acids. V shed 4 bases and J shed 0 bases, with 13 bases lying between them. The germline V gene encodes CDR1 LNHNV and CDR2 YYDKDF (reference sequence). CDR3 amino acids: CATSTIQSLAKNIQYF. The DNA for the CDR3 is TGTGCCACCAGCACCATTCAATCCCTAGCCAAAAACATTCAGTACTTC. The full variable domain, completed using reference TRBV15 and TRBJ2-4, is DAMVIQNPRYQVTQFGKPVTLSCSQTLNHNVMYWYQQKSSQAPKLLFHYYDKDFNNEADTPDNFQSRRPNTSFCFLDIRSPGLGDTAMYLCATSTIQSLAKNIQYFGAGTRLSVL.

V and J are TRBV19 and TRBJ2-1; TRBD2 matches 11 bases. Germline values: CDR1 LNHDA, CDR2 SQIVND (reference sequence). V was pared by 4 bases and J by 7 bases, with 3 bases of the junction left unmatched. CDR3 length: 14 residues. This chain's CDR3 is CASSNLAGGNEQFF. The CDR3 DNA is TGTGCCAGTAGTAACTTAGCGGGAGGGAATGAGCAGTTCTTC.

This chain links TRBV11-3 with TRBJ2-1, with 9 bases that match TRBD1. CDR1 is SGHNT, CDR2 YENEEA, per germline. V gave up 5 bases and J gave up 6 bases; unmatched junction bases: 8. The CDR3 covers 15 residues. The CDR3 loop reads CASSPPEGQGNEQFF. Written as DNA, the CDR3 is TGTGCCAGCAGCCCCCCCGAGGGACAGGGCAATGAGCAGTTCTTC.

The rearrangement uses TRBV5-1 and TRBJ1-2, with TRBD1 identical over 9 bases. This CDR3 contains 16 residues. V was pared by 1 base and J by 7 bases, with 11 bases of the junction left unmatched. Germline V gives CDR1 SGHRS, CDR2 YFSETQ. The CDR3 DNA reads as TGCGCCAGCAGCTTGCTCTACGGGACAGGGAGGGCTGGCTACACCTTC. Translated: CASSLLYGTGRAGYTF. Using reference TRBV5-1 and TRBJ1-2 for the parts outside the CDR3, the full variable domain is KAGVTQTPRYLIKTRGQQVTLSCSPISGHRSVSWYQQTPGQGLQFLFEYFSETQRNKGNFPGRFSGRQFSNSRSEMNVSTLELGDSALYLCASSLLYGTGRAGYTFGSGTRLTVV.

V is TRBV9 and J is TRBJ1-2; D may be TRBD1 (6 bases). CDR1 SGDLS and CDR2 YYNGEE come from the germline V gene. The length of the CDR3 is 13 residues. V lost 1 base to trimming and J lost 7 bases, with 11 bases between them. CDR3: CASSVTGYSGYTF. In nucleotides, the CDR3 is TGTGCCAGCAGCGTAACAGGGTACAGTGGCTACACCTTC.

The chain joins TRBV9 to TRBJ1-1; D possibly corresponds to TRBD1 (6 bases). The V gene's germline CDR1 is SGDLS and CDR2 YYNGEE. CDR3 length: 16 amino acids. V dropped 3 bases and J dropped 4 bases, with 19 bases sitting between them. The chain's CDR3 is CASSAPLGGGVTEAFF. CDR3 nucleotides: TGTGCCAGCAGCGCCCCCTTAGGGGGGGGCGTCACTGAAGCTTTCTTT.

This chain links TRBV7-9 with TRBJ1-5, with D unclear. The CDR3 is 16 residues long. V lost 2 bases and J 0 bases, leaving 11 bases between the germline ends. From germline, CDR1 is SEHNR and CDR2 FQNEAQ (reference sequence). Here the CDR3 reads CASSLQPRLSNQPQHF. The DNA of the CDR3 is TGTGCCAGCAGCTTACAGCCCCGCCTTAGCAATCAGCCCCAGCATTTT.

V and J are TRBV6-8 and TRBJ1-2; D unclear. The CDR3 loop spans 14 amino acids. Trimming stripped 6 bases from V and 7 bases from J, with 18 bases between. The germline CDR1 and CDR2 sequences are MNHGY and SAAAGT. The CDR3 DNA is TGTGCCAGCAGGATCGAGCCCCACTGGGCTGGCTACACCTTC. Residues: CASRIEPHWAGYTF.

The CDR3 nucleotides read TGCGCCAGCAGCTTGGTCCCGGGGGCGGGATCGGGCACTGAAGCTTTCTTT. It codes for CASSLVPGAGSGTEAFF. The genes are TRBV5-1 and TRBJ1-1; D perhaps matches TRBD1 (6 bases). From germline, CDR1 is SGHRS and CDR2 YFSETQ. The CDR3 is made up of 17 amino acids. V lost 0 bases and J lost 4, with 19 bases in between.

The chain carries TRBV9 and TRBJ2-2, with D uncertain. V was trimmed by 0 bases and J by 4 bases, leaving 10 bases between them. CDR1 and CDR2 (germline): SGDLS, YYNGEE. CDR3 length: 15 residues. In DNA form, the CDR3 reads TGTGCCAGCAGCGTAGACTTAAAAGCCACCGGGGAGCTGTTTTTT. Residues: CASSVDLKATGELFF.

The chain employs TRBV7-9 and TRBJ2-1; no reliable D call. V gave up 2 bases and J gave up 9 bases, with 2 bases separating them. Germline loops: CDR1 SEHNR, CDR2 FQNEAQ (reference sequence). The CDR3 spans 10 residues. The CDR3 loop is CASSLIEQFF. The DNA for the CDR3 is TGTGCCAGCAGCTTAATTGAGCAGTTCTTC.

V usage is TRBV10-2 and J usage is TRBJ2-7, with D maybe TRBD2 (5 bases). Trimming removed 3 bases at V and 3 bases at J, with 12 bases between. This CDR3 contains 14 residues. Germline CDR1 WSHSY, CDR2 SAAADI. CDR3 coding DNA: TGCGCCAGCAGTGAATCCGGACGGGACTACGAGCAGTACTTC. This codes for CASSESGRDYEQYF.

The chain recombines TRBV4-2 with TRBJ1-2; maybe TRBD1 (6 bases). Germline loops: CDR1 LGHNA, CDR2 YNFKEQ. The CDR3 length is 15 residues. V lost 4 bases to trimming and J lost 2 bases, with 14 bases between them. The CDR3 DNA sequence: TGTGCCAGCAGCCTGGGGGGGGGCCTAAACTATGGCTACACCTTC. Translating gives CASSLGGGLNYGYTF.

V is TRBV27 and J is TRBJ2-1; 7 nucleotides agree with TRBD2. From germline, CDR1 is MNHEY and CDR2 SMNVEV (reference sequence). J gave up 12 bases and V 8 bases, and 16 bases lay outside the gene matches. The CDR3 extends over 14 amino acids. The CDR3 nucleotides are TGTGCCAGCGGAAGGCTAGCGGACGGTGGGGCGCAGTTCTTC. It codes for CASGRLADGGAQFF.

This clone appeared once. The chain combines TRBV19 with TRBJ2-3; D gene unclear. The CDR3 covers 14 residues. Germline CDR1 reads LNHDA; CDR2 reads SQIVND (reference sequence). The V end lost 0 bases, the J end lost 1 base, and 5 bases lay between the germline ends. The CDR3 sequence is CASSIDGGTDTQYF. CDR3 nucleotides: TGTGCCAGTAGTATAGATGGTGGCACAGATACGCAGTATTTT.

This clone turned up a few times. V gene TRBV19 combines with J gene TRBJ1-3; 8 bases are a match to TRBD1. Germline CDR1 is LNHDA and CDR2 is SQIVND (reference sequence). The CDR3 has 14 residues. Trimming removed 7 bases from V and 4 bases from J; junction bases left unmatched: 6. CDR3 DNA: TGTGCCAGTATGTCGCAGGGGGCGGGAAACACCATATATTTT. Its protein is CASMSQGAGNTIYF.

About this clone itself: Distinct nucleotide sequences in the sample also encode this CDR3. This chain uses TRBV18 with TRBJ1-1, with D hard to call. The CDR3 contains 13 residues. Trimming cost V 3 bases and J 1 base, with 6 bases left between them. Germline CDR1 reads KGHSH; CDR2 reads LQKENI. DNA of the CDR3: TGTGCCAGCTCACCTCAAGGGAACACTGAAGCTTTCTTT. Its protein product is CASSPQGNTEAFF.

The chain employs TRBV6-4 and TRBJ2-6; D is tentatively TRBD1 or TRBD2 (6 bases each). Trimming removed 3 bases at V and 0 bases at J, with 21 bases between. The germline V gene encodes CDR1 MRHNA and CDR2 SNTAGT. The CDR3 sequence is 20 residues long. Here the CDR3 reads CASSEGLGAGRLSGANVLTF. The CDR3, as DNA: TGTGCCAGCAGTGAGGGACTGGGGGCGGGGCGCCTCTCTGGGGCCAACGTCCTGACTTTC.

The V call is TRBV7-9, the J call TRBJ1-5; tentative D call: TRBD1 (6 bases). Looked up from germline, CDR1 is SEHNR and CDR2 is FQNEAQ (reference sequence). V lost 5 bases, J lost 1 base, and 12 bases lay in between. The CDR3 totals 15 residues. CDR3 residues: CASSPQGSSNQPQHF. Written as DNA, the CDR3 is TGTGCCAGCAGCCCTCAGGGGTCGAGCAATCAGCCCCAGCATTTT. The full variable domain, its missing parts supplied by reference TRBV7-9 and TRBJ1-5, is DTGVSQNPRHKITKRGQNVTFRCDPISEHNRLYWYRQTLGQGPEFLTYFQNEAQLEKSRLLSDRFSAERPKGSFSTLEIQRTEQGDSAMYLCASSPQGSSNQPQHFGDGTRLSIL.

The chain employs TRBV21-1 and TRBJ1-5. TRBV21-1 is a pseudogene locus. The CDR3 covers 18 residues. The CDR3 DNA sequence: TGTGCCAGCAGCAAAGAAGGAAATCGGGGGGCAGGCAATCAGCCCCAGCATTTT. Translation gives CASSKEGNRGAGNQPQHF.

The chain is built from TRBV18 and TRBJ1-5, with TRBD1 as a possible D gene (6 bases). The germline V and J ends were trimmed by 2 bases and 7 bases, with 15 bases remaining between them. From germline, CDR1 is KGHSH and CDR2 LQKENI. This CDR3 has 15 amino acids. CDR3 nucleotides: TGTGCCAGCTCACCAGGCACTACAGGGAGGCAGCCCCAGCATTTT. Its translation: CASSPGTTGRQPQHF. The entire variable domain, with the rest obtained from reference TRBV18 and TRBJ1-5, is as follows: NAGVMQNPRHLVRRRGQEARLRCSPMKGHSHVYWYRQLPEEGLKFMVYLQKENIIDESGMPKERFSAEFPKEGPSILRIQQVVRGDSAAYFCASSPGTTGRQPQHFGDGTRLSIL.

The rearrangement links TRBV7-3 to TRBJ2-1; no reliable D call. The germline V gene has CDR1 SGHTA and CDR2 FQGTGA. The CDR3 length is 13 residues. Trimming removed 1 base at V and 10 bases at J, with 11 bases between. The DNA for the CDR3 is TGTGCCAGCAGCTTAAACTCTCTGGGGGAGCAGTTCTTC. Translation gives CASSLNSLGEQFF.

The J gene is TRBJ2-7, the V gene TRBV7-2; TRBD1 agrees at 9 bases. The CDR3 length is 14 residues. Trimming removed 3 bases from V and 5 bases from J; junction bases left unmatched: 5. Germline V lookup: CDR1 SGHTA, CDR2 FQGNSA. The CDR3 DNA sequence: TGTGCCAGCAGCTTGGGACAGGGCACCAACGAGCAGTACTTC. This translates into CASSLGQGTNEQYF. Full variable domain (rest looked up from reference TRBV7-2 and TRBJ2-7): GAGVSQSPSNKVTEKGKDVELRCDPISGHTALYWYRQSLGQGLEFLIYFQGNSAPDKSGLPSDRFSAERTGGSVSTLTIQRTQQEDSAVYLCASSLGQGTNEQYFGPGTRLTVT.

A few counts support this clone. This chain uses TRBV5-6 with TRBJ1-5, with D uncertain. Trimming left V 4 bases short and J 0 bases short, with 2 bases between. There are 12 residues in the CDR3. Germline V gene lookup returns CDR1 SGHDT and CDR2 YYEEEE. The CDR3: CASSISNQPQHF. CDR3 coding DNA: TGTGCCAGCAGCATTAGCAATCAGCCCCAGCATTTT.

The chain has TRBV7-8 and TRBJ1-2; D is perhaps TRBD1 (6 bases). Germline assignment: CDR1 SGHVS and CDR2 FQNEAQ. Trimming stripped 5 bases from V and 6 bases from J, with 19 bases between. The CDR3 is made up of 15 amino acids. This chain's CDR3 is CASSGIILGAHGYTF. The CDR3 DNA reads as TGTGCCAGCAGCGGAATCATTTTGGGGGCTCATGGCTACACCTTC.